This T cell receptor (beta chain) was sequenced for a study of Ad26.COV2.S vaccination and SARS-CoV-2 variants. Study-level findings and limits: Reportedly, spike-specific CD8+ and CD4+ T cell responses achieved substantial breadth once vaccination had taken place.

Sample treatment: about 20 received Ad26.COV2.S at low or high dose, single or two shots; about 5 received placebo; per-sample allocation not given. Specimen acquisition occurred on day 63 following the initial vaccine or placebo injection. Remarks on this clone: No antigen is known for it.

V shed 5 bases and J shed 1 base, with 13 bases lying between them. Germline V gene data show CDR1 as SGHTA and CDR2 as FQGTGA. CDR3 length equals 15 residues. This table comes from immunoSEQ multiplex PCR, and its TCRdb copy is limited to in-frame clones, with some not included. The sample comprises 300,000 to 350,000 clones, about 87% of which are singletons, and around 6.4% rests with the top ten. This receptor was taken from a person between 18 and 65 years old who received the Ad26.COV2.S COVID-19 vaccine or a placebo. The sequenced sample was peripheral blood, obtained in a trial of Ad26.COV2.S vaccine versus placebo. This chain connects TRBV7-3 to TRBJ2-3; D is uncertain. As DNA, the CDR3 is TGTGCCAGCAGCCCTCTGGGCGGAGGCACAGATACGCAGTATTTT. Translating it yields CASSPLGGGTDTQYF.